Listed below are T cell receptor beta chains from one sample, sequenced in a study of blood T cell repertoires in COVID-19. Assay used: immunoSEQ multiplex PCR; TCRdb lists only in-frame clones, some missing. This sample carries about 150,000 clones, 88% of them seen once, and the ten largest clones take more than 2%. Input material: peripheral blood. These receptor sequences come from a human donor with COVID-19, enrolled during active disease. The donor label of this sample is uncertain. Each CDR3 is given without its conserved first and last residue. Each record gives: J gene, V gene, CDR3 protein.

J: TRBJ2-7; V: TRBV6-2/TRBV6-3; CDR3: ASSYDSGTGGSLIVHEQY
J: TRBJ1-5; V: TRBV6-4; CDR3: ASSFRDRDVVAQH
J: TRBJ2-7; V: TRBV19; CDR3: ASSIAQRGAYEQY
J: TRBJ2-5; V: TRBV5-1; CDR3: ASSLEGTGGVETQY
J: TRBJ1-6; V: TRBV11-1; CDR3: ASSPTGGTSPLH
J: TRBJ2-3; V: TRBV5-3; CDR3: ARSPPIFPGYTDTQY
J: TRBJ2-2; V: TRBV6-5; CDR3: ASSRRPNTGELF
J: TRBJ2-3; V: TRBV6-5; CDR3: ASSQEQGVGTQY
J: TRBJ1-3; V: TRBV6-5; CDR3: ASSYGQGGKNTIY
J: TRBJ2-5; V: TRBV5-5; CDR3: ASSLTAQGWETQY
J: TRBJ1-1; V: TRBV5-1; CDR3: ASSTGGENTEAF
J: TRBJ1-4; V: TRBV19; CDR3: ASSMPAVGEKLF
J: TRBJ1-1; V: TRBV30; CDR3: AWSGDWGTEAF
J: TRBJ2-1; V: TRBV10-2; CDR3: ASSDIGGPYNEQF
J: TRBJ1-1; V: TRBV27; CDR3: ASSWSGDLNTEAF
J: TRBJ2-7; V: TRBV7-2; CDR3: ASSLGTGASYEQY
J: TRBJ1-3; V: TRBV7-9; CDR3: ASGQGLSGNTIY
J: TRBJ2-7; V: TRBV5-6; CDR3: ASSSRTGSSYEQY
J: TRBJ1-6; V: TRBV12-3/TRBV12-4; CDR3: ASSSLGSPLH
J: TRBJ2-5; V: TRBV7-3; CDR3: ASSYPPQGAQETQY
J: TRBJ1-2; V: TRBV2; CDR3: ASRSGLGHNYGYT
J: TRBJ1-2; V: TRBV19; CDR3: ASSRDRGTYGYT
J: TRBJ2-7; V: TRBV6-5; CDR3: ASKKGQGSYEQY
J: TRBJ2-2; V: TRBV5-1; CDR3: ASSITGGAGELF
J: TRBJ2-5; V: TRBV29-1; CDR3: SVSTAGYEETQY
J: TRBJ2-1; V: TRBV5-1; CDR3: ASSHRTSGTLNNEQF
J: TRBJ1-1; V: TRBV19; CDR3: ASSGGQGTEAF
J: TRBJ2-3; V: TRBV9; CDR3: ASSGTSALSTDTQY
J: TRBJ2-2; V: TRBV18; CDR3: ASSPRTDTGELF
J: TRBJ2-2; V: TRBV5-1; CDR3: ASSSMLGLAGTGELF
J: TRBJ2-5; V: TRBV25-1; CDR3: ASRPNLEEAQY
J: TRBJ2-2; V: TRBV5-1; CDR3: ASSLGTSGGELF
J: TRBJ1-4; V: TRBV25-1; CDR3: ASSQRGGTNEKLF
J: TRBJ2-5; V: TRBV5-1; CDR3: ASSPGLAGGQETQY
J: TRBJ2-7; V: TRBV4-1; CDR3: ASSQGLSSGTDSYEQY
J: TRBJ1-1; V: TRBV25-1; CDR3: ASSKRTGRDTEAF
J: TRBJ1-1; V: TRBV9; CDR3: ASKRGGGRANTEAF
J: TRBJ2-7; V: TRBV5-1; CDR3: ASSSVRDRVDEQY
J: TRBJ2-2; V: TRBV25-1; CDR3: ASSESGGTGELF
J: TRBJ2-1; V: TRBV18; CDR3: ASSLTGMTTREQF
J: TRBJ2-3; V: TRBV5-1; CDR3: ASSLGTSVSTDTQY
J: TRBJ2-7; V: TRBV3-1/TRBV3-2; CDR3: ASSPHGRGDEQY
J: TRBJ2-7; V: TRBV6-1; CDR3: ASSGTRASGTYEQY
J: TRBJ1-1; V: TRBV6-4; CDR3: ASSSDRNTEAF
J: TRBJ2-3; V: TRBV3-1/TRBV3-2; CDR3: ASMLRGLADTQY
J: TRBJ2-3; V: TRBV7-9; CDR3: ASSSRDSPTDTQY
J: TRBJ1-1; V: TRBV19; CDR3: ASTPTGGGEAF
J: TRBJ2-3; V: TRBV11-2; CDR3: ASSLGLVVDTQY
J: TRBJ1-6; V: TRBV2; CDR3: ASIEGRVYNSPLH
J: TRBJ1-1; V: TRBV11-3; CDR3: ASSLVGDRDTEAF
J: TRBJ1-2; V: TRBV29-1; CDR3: SVLTTRGYGYT
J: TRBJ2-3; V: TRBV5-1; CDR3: ASRPWAGGTDTQY
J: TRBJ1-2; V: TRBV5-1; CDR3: ASRTGQGDSYT
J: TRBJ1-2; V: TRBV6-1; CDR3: ASSERRTGAYGYT
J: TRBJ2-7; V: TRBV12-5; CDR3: ASVRDLQGYQY
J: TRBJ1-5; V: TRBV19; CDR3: ASRGRVHQPQH
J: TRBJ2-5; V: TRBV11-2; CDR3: ASRPGGRGGETQY
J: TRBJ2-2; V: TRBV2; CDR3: ASRDRGHTGELF